This TCR beta chain is drawn from a study of Tregs in tolerant kidney transplant recipients. Remarks on this clone: Its antigen is as yet unknown.

The CDR3 consists of 14 residues. With 5 bases removed from V and 2 bases from J, the gap between germline ends came to 13 bases. The germline V gene encodes CDR1 MNHEY and CDR2 SMNVEV (reference sequence). Study-wide points: Activated donor B cell expansion appeared to reveal the most relevant donor-specific TCRbeta repertoire.

Sequencing used immunoSEQ multiplex PCR; TCRdb keeps in-frame clones, though not all of them. The sample lists 68,000 or so clones; 84% were seen once. The chain employs TRBV27 and TRBJ2-7; D not resolved. The source is a human donor in good health. Sequencing was performed on CD4+ T cells from blood. CDR3 sequence (DNA): TGTGCCAGCAGTAGGGCTCTATCCGCCTACGAGCAGTACTTC. The encoded protein is CASSRALSAYEQYF.